The clone carrying this T cell receptor (beta chain) was recorded a few times. Antigen specificity is unknown. Sequencing was performed with immunoSEQ multiplex PCR; in TCRdb, only in-frame clones are kept and a portion is missing. Among 80,000 to 100,000 clones, 91% were seen once, and the ten largest hold over 0.15%. These data come from a study of graft-versus-host responses after intestinal transplantation. In the study overall: Multivisceral, liver-intestinal, or isolated intestinal transplants were received by the recipients.

CDR3 length: 19 residues. In germline, CDR1 is SGHDN, CDR2 FVKESK. J lost 6 bases, V lost 4 bases, and 21 bases had no gene match. The TCR originated in a human donor who was the organ donor for an intestinal transplant. The chain has TRBV14 and TRBJ2-4; 7 positions match TRBD2. The sample consisted of unstimulated CD4+ T cells sorted from spleen or lymph node cells, taken before transplant. The CDR3 DNA reads TGTGCCAGCAGCCTCTACCATTACGGACGGGGGGAGGTCGCAAACATTCAGTACTTC. It yields the protein CASSLYHYGRGEVANIQYF.